This T cell receptor beta chain emerged from a study of blood T cell repertoires in COVID-19. For the study at large: COVID-19 samples collected from the United States, Italy and Spain covered acute and convalescent phases. PBMCs, B-cell-depleted T cells, or T cells were the source of the cDNA or gDNA that made up the material.

As processed by the authors: Scientists estimated how many nucleated cells there were by amplifying reference gene primers. Generated by immunoSEQ multiplex PCR, the TCRdb table keeps only in-frame clones and is missing some. V and J calls plus clone size are reproduced from that table; the DNA served to infer D and trimming. The sample carries fewer than 250,000 clones, about 88% recorded once. V was pared by 3 bases and J by 2 bases, with 4 bases of the junction left unmatched. The CDR3 is 14 amino acids. CDR1 is SGHAT and CDR2 is FQDESV in the germline V gene (reference sequence). This sequence joins TRBV11-1 and TRBJ2-7, with 7 bases matching TRBD1. The source of this sequence is a woman between 40 and 50 years old who had recovered from COVID-19. Material: peripheral blood. The CDR3 sequence is CASSFVQGAYEQYF. For the CDR3, the DNA is TGTGCCAGCAGCTTCGTCCAGGGGGCCTACGAGCAGTACTTC.